These 12 T cell receptor beta chains were all obtained from the same sample, sequenced in a study of PD-1 blockade in classical Hodgkin lymphoma. Sequencing was performed with immunoSEQ multiplex PCR; in TCRdb, only in-frame clones are kept and a portion is missing. The top ten hold about 15% of the sample, which has approximately 52,000 clones, over 60% seen once. Each patient experienced a relapse that followed autologous stem cell transplantation, and brentuximab vedotin exposure varied. The sequencing here drew on peripheral blood mononuclear cells (PBMCs), taken before the second cycle of nivolumab. These receptors all come from a human donor with classical Hodgkin lymphoma.

The rearrangement joins TRBV19 to TRBJ2-5; TRBD2 might be the D (5 bases). The CDR3 is 15 amino acids. Per the germline V gene, CDR1 is LNHDA and CDR2 is SQIVND (reference sequence). The V and J ends lost 1 base and 1 base respectively, with 10 bases between them. The DNA for the CDR3 is TGTGCCAGTAGTATAGGGAGGAGATTCCAAGAGACCCAGTACTTC. Protein: CASSIGRRFQETQYF.

This rearrangement joins TRBV6-1 to TRBJ2-4; 10 nucleotides line up with TRBD2. Germline V lookup: CDR1 MNHNS, CDR2 SASEGT. With 4 bases clipped from V and 0 bases from J, the junction kept 9 bases outside the gene matches. CDR3 length equals 18 residues. This CDR3 is CASSAIAGGVIAKNIQYF. The CDR3 region has the DNA TGTGCCAGCAGTGCGATAGCGGGAGGCGTTATAGCCAAAAACATTCAGTACTTC.

The V call is TRBV6-5, the J call TRBJ1-1, with no clear D. Trimming shortened V by 1 base and J by 2 bases, and 8 bases separated the two germline ends. Looked up from germline, CDR1 is MNHEY and CDR2 is SVGAGI. The CDR3 loop spans 14 amino acids. The CDR3 region is CASSYYEGNTEAFF. The CDR3 DNA sequence: TGTGCCAGCAGTTACTATGAGGGAAACACTGAAGCTTTCTTT.

The V and J genes are TRBV19 and TRBJ2-7; the D gene is possibly TRBD2 (5 bases). Trimming shortened V by 7 bases and J by 7 bases, and 17 bases separated the two germline ends. This CDR3 is built from 13 residues. The germline gives CDR1 LNHDA, CDR2 SQIVND (reference sequence). The CDR3, as DNA: TGTGCCAGTACTCGGTCGCACGGCGGGGAGCAGTACTTC. The encoded protein is CASTRSHGGEQYF.

The chain carries TRBV14 and TRBJ1-1; D not resolved. The ends were cut back, 4 bases at V and 3 bases at J, with 6 bases in the middle. CDR3 size: 12 residues. Per the germline V gene, CDR1 is SGHDN and CDR2 is FVKESK. The CDR3 DNA follows: TGTGCCAGCAGCCGAGGACACACTGAAGCTTTCTTT. This gives the protein CASSRGHTEAFF.

The chain carries TRBV30 and TRBJ1-2, with a possible D match to TRBD1 (6 bases). Per germline, CDR1 GTSNPN and CDR2 SVGIG (reference sequence). The CDR3 is made up of 13 amino acids. Trimming left V 3 bases short and J 13 bases short, with 21 bases between. The CDR3 spells CAWRETGPTVFTF. The CDR3 nucleotides are TGTGCCTGGAGGGAGACAGGCCCCACAGTCTTCACCTTC.

V gene TRBV6-5 combines with J gene TRBJ1-1, with 7 bases fitting TRBD1. Germline values: CDR1 MNHEY, CDR2 SVGAGI. This CDR3 comprises 15 residues. The V and J ends lost 0 bases and 4 bases, in that order; junction bases with no gene match: 5. The CDR3 coding sequence is TGTGCCAGCAGTTACTCTCCGTGGGACAGCACTGAAGCTTTCTTT. It codes for CASSYSPWDSTEAFF.

This clone is medium-sized (0.01 to 0.1%). The chain combines TRBV18 with TRBJ1-1; D is ambiguous. Germline V gene lookup returns CDR1 KGHSH and CDR2 LQKENI. The CDR3 is made up of 13 amino acids. V was cut by 1 base and J by 6 bases, with 9 bases left in between. In DNA form, the CDR3 reads TGTGCCAGCTCACCACAGGCAGGCGCTGAAGCTTTCTTT. Protein sequence: CASSPQAGAEAFF.

DNA for the CDR3: TGTGCCAGCAGTTTCGGGTACACTGAAGCTTTCTTT. This translates into CASSFGYTEAFF. J is TRBJ1-1 and V is TRBV6-6; no clear D gene. CDR3 length: 12 residues. Trimming left V 4 bases short and J 3 bases short, with 6 bases between. Germline V gene data show CDR1 as MNHNY and CDR2 as SVGAGI (reference sequence).

V usage is TRBV11-3 and J usage is TRBJ2-5; 7 bases are a match to TRBD1. The J segment lost 1 base and the V segment lost 1 base, leaving 3 bases of the junction unmatched. From germline, CDR1 is SGHNT and CDR2 YENEEA. CDR3 length equals 15 residues. CDR3 in DNA: TGTGCCAGCAGCTTAGGGGGGACAGCCCAAGAGACCCAGTACTTC. Amino acids: CASSLGGTAQETQYF.

This chain connects TRBV28 to TRBJ2-3, with 10 bases matching TRBD2. Per germline, CDR1 MDHEN and CDR2 SYDVKM. CDR3 length equals 17 residues. Germline trimming cut 3 bases from V and 2 bases from J; bases unmatched to any gene: 8. The CDR3 region has the DNA TGTGCCAGCAGTTTTGGGGCTAGCGGGAGTAACACAGATACGCAGTATTTT. The encoded protein is CASSFGASGSNTDTQYF.

The CDR3 DNA reads as TGTGCCAGCAGTTGGGGACAAGAGACCCAGTACTTC. It yields the protein CASSWGQETQYF. The rearrangement joins TRBV6-6 to TRBJ2-5, with D unresolved. This CDR3 comprises 12 residues. Trimming removed 4 bases at V and 2 bases at J, with 5 bases between. CDR1 MNHNY and CDR2 SVGAGI come from the germline V gene (reference sequence).